A single T cell receptor beta chain is shown here with its context. As yet, its antigen is unknown. The CDR3 runs to 14 residues. Germline-derived CDR1 and CDR2 are SEHNR and FQNEAQ (reference sequence). V dropped 6 bases and J dropped 4 bases, with 15 bases sitting between them. This sample is drawn from a study of blood T cells in healthy people across ages. It was with a sample-barcoded 5' primer and a J-beta primer mix that a second PCR of roughly 7 to 11 cycles was run. One entry per CDR3 protein, called by TCRdb with MiXCR from the 5' RACE reads. The sample lists about 940,000 distinct CDR3 sequences, around 49% occurring once. Study-wide results and limits: From one million sequenced T cells, diversity estimates were lower bounds. The long-lived group displayed more naive CD4+ cells, plus higher diversity, than the aged donors did. It was not possible, with unsorted PBMCs, to conclusively compare naive and antigen-experienced cells.

This sequence originates from a young man in good health. Sequencing input: blood. The chain employs TRBV7-9 and TRBJ2-5, with D unresolved. Here the CDR3 reads CASSSATGRETQYF. CDR3 nucleotides: TGTGCCAGCAGTTCTGCGACGGGCAGAGAGACCCAGTACTTC.